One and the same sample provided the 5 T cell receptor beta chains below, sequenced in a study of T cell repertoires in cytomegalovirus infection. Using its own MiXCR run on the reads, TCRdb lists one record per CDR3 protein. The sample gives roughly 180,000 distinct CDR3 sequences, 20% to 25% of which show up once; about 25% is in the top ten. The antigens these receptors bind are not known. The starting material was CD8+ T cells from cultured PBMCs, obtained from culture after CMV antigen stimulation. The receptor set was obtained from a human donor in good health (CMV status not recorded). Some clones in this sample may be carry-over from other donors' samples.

The CDR3 DNA is TGTGCCAGCATGGAGGGGGCCAACGTCCTGACTTTC. Translating it yields CASMEGANVLTF. V usage is TRBV6-2 or TRBV6-3 and J usage is TRBJ2-6; unclear D gene. V lost 7 bases to trimming and J lost 4 bases, with 5 bases between them. Germline CDR1 is MNHEY and CDR2 is SVGEGT. This CDR3 region has 12 residues.

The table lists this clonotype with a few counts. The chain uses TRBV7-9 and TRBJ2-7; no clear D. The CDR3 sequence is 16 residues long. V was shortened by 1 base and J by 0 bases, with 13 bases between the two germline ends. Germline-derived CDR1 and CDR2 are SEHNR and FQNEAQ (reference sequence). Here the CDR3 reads CASSLVVALSSYEQYF. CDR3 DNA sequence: TGTGCCAGCAGCTTAGTGGTAGCTTTAAGCTCCTACGAGCAGTACTTC. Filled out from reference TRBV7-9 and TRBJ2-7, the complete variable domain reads DTGVSQNPRHKITKRGQNVTFRCDPISEHNRLYWYRQTLGQGPEFLTYFQNEAQLEKSRLLSDRFSAERPKGSFSTLEIQRTEQGDSAMYLCASSLVVALSSYEQYFGPGTRLTVT.

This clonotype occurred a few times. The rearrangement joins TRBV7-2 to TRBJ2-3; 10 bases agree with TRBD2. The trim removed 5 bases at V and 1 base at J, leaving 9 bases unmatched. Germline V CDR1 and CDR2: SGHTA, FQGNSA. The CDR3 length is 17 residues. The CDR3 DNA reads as TGTGCCAGCAGCCCAATCACCCTAGCGGGAGGCACAGATACGCAGTATTTT. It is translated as CASSPITLAGGTDTQYF.

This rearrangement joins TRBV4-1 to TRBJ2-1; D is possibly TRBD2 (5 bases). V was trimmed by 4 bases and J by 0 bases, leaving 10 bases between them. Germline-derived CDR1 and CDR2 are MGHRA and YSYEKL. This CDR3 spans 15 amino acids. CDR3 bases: TGCGCCAGCAGCCCCCAGCGGAGCTCCTACAATGAGCAGTTCTTC. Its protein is CASSPQRSSYNEQFF.

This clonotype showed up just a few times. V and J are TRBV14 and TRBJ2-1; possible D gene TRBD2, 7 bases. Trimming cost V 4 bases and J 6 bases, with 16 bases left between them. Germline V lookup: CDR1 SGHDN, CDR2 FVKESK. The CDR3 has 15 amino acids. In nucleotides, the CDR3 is TGTGCCAGCAGCCGTGGGGGGGGCGCGGGCAATGAGCAGTTCTTC. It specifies CASSRGGGAGNEQFF. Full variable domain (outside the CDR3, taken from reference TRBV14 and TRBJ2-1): EAGVTQFPSHSVIEKGQTVTLRCDPISGHDNLYWYRRVMGKEIKFLLHFVKESKQDESGMPNNRFLAERTGGTYSTLKVQPAELEDSGVYFCASSRGGGAGNEQFFGPGTRLTVL.